This T cell receptor beta chain was identified in a study of cytomegalovirus exposure and HLA in healthy donors. In the case of this clone: Its specificity is not known.

Notes on the study in general: In a later analysis, most CMV-associated TCR beta chains appeared HLA-restricted. In an earlier analysis, most TCR beta V segments were productive about 90% or about 30% of the time. TCR beta V- and J-gene trimming was later associated with a missense DCLRE1C variant.

V trimming: 3 bases; J trimming: 2 bases; junction bases outside the gene matches: 4. The germline gives CDR1 MGHRA, CDR2 YSYEKL. The CDR3 extends over 16 amino acids. In the PCR, 60 Vbeta and 13 Jbeta primers were used. The data were produced by immunoSEQ multiplex PCR, yet TCRdb's version contains in-frame clones alone and is incomplete. The sample comprises some 120,000 clones, roughly three quarters of which are singletons, and 2% rests with the top ten. The sequenced sample was PBMCs. The source is a man aged 18 to 35 in good health and CMV-seronegative. The rearrangement uses TRBV4-1 and TRBJ2-3; 11 bases are a match to TRBD2. CDR3 DNA sequence: TGCGCCAGCAGCCACGGGACTAGCGGAACCACAGATACGCAGTATTTT. Translated, it gives CASSHGTSGTTDTQYF.